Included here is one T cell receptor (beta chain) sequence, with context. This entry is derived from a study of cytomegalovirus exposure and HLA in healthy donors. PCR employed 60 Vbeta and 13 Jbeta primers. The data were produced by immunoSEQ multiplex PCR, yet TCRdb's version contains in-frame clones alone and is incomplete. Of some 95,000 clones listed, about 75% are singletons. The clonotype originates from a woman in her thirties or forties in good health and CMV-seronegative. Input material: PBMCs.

The CDR3: CSVDKQGGTEAFF. CDR3 DNA sequence: TGCAGCGTTGATAAACAGGGTGGGACTGAAGCTTTCTTT. The genes are TRBV29-1 and TRBJ1-1, with D possibly TRBD1 on 6 matching bases. This CDR3 contains 13 residues. In germline, CDR1 is SQVTM, CDR2 ANQGSEA. The V and J ends lost 3 bases and 5 bases respectively, with 13 bases between them.